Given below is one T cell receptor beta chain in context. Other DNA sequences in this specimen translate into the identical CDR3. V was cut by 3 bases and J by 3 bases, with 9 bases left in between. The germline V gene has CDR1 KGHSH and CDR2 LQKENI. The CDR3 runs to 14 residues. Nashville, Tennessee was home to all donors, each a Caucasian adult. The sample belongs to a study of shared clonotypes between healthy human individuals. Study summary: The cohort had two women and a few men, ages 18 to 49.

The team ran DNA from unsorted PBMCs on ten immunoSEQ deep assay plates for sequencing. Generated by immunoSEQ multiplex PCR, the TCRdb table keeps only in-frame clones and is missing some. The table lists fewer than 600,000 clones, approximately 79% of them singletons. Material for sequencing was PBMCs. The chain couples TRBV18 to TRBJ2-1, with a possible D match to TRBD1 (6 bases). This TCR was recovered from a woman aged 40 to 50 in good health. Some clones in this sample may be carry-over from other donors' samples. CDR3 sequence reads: CASSPLDSYNEQFF. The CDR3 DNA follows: TGTGCCAGCTCACCCCTGGACAGCTACAATGAGCAGTTCTTC. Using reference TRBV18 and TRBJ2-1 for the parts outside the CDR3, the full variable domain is NAGVMQNPRHLVRRRGQEARLRCSPMKGHSHVYWYRQLPEEGLKFMVYLQKENIIDESGMPKERFSAEFPKEGPSILRIQQVVRGDSAAYFCASSPLDSYNEQFFGPGTRLTVL.